This T cell receptor (beta chain) was retrieved from a study of identifying expanded T cells in peripheral blood (dated by TCRdb to between 2018 and 2020). A note on the overall study: Four technical replicates, made by sequencing separate aliquots from the same pool of genomic DNA, were compared pairwise.

The immunoSEQ Assay, which uses bias-controlled multiplex PCR amplification of genomic DNA, was used to profile TCRbeta CDR3 regions. The study's processing was this. The absolute abundance of each unique TCRbeta CDR3 region was quantified after sequences were collapsed and filtered. Two models were used to test differential abundance: a binomial model (Fisher-equivalent) and a beta-binomial model that adds time-dependent variance fitted from healthy donors. Clones with fewer than 5 combined templates were excluded, and clones with Benjamini-Hochberg FDR below 0.01 were called differentially abundant. In the beta-binomial model, variance was expressed as a function of the total template count across the two samples, in the form v = (b*log(k)+a)^2. Held by TCRdb, this immuneACCESS table contains in-frame sequences only and omits some clones. Under half of the omission traces to an unresolved V gene where checked; the cause of the rest is unknown. The DNA was the basis for D and trimming; V, J and clone size are from that table. This sample lists about 82,000 clones; 85% to 90% were detected once. The ten largest make up roughly 7% of the sample.

Taken from cysteine to phenylalanine, the CDR3 has 16 residues. The CDR3 DNA has 48 bases and is translated from base 1. Based on the germline V gene (reference sequence), the CDR1 and CDR2 sequences are LNHDA and SQIVND. V is trimmed back by 5 bases and J by 0 bases, and the junction contains 5 bases that no gene match accounts for. General conclusions and limits of the study: The authors expected that over much longer intervals, such as months to years, biological variance in healthy repertoires might increase even further. Both the number of clones called differentially abundant and the false-positive rate were significantly reduced by the beta-binomial model across all healthy-donor time intervals. Between technical replicates the binomial model flagged 1 to 1.5 differentially abundant clones, whereas over roughly 2 weeks the binomial model flagged about 16.4 and over four weeks 19 to 20. Variance in clone template counts between approximately two-week samples significantly increased with total template count across all healthy donors.

This clone was seen just once. The antigen it binds to is not known. Base-call qualities are not available, and no considerably larger clone is one nucleotide away. No immune events, such as infections, were documented for the healthy donors during the collection period. Blood repertoires from healthy donors were used as a training cohort for calibrating time-dependent variance in a beta-binomial model of differential abundance of T-cell clones. The training cohort comprised approximately ten healthy donors, 3 female and 7 male. The donors were between roughly 25 and 70 years old, with an average age of roughly 40 years. Whole blood from each healthy donor was obtained from a commercial supplier and was collected at three time points roughly 13 days apart. Genomic DNA was extracted from unsorted whole blood for immunosequencing.

The receptor comes from a person aged 18 to 70 in good health. Rearrangement joined TRBV19 to TRBJ2-3; TRBD2 matches 10 bases in the middle. Sequencing was carried out using blood. CDR3 loop: CASSPWTSGSTDTQYF. The nucleotides read TGTGCCAGTAGTCCCTGGACTAGCGGTAGCACAGATACGCAGTATTTT. With the portions outside the CDR3 filled from the reference TRBV19 and TRBJ2-3 genes, the complete variable region becomes DGGITQSPKYLFRKEGQNVTLSCEQNLNHDAMYWYRQDPGQGLRLIYYSQIVNDFQKGDIAEGYSVSREKKESFPLTVTSAQKNPTAFYLCASSPWTSGSTDTQYFGPGTRLTVL.